Listed below are T cell receptor beta chains from one sample, sequenced in a study of shared T cell receptors in the human thymus. Assay: immunoSEQ multiplex PCR; the TCRdb copy retains only in-frame clones and omits some. The table shows about 400,000 clones, with 95% occurring only once. The sequenced sample consisted of thymocytes. The receptors were gathered from a human donor. Both conserved end residues are part of each CDR3. Fields, in order: J gene, clone size, D gene, V gene, CDR3 DNA, CDR3 protein. The D gene is left open where the match is weak. Clone sizes are given selectively: once, few, many, or a class where the clone is expanded.

j_call: TRBJ1-4
clone_size: -
d_call: -
v_call: TRBV11-3
cdr3_nt: TGTGCCAGCTCACCTAGGGGGGGGGCCACTAATGAAAAACTGTTTTTT
cdr3_aa: CASSPRGGATNEKLFF

j_call: TRBJ2-5
clone_size: -
d_call: -
v_call: TRBV6-1
cdr3_nt: TGTGCCAGCAGTGAAGAGGAAGGGAGGGACAGGAAAGAGACCCAGTACTTC
cdr3_aa: CASSEEEGRDRKETQYF

j_call: TRBJ2-7
clone_size: -
d_call: TRBD1
v_call: TRBV28
cdr3_nt: TGTGCCAGCAGTTATGGACAGGGTCCCTACGAGCAGTACTTC
cdr3_aa: CASSYGQGPYEQYF

j_call: TRBJ2-1
clone_size: -
d_call: TRBD2
v_call: TRBV11-3
cdr3_nt: TGTGCCAGCAGCCCCGGACTAGCGGGAAAACATGAGCAGTTCTTC
cdr3_aa: CASSPGLAGKHEQFF

j_call: TRBJ1-2
clone_size: -
d_call: -
v_call: TRBV6-4
cdr3_nt: TGTGCCAGCAGTGACCGGGACCGCCCGGTGGGTGGCTACACCTTC
cdr3_aa: CASSDRDRPVGGYTF

j_call: TRBJ2-3
clone_size: -
d_call: TRBD2
v_call: TRBV15
cdr3_nt: TGTGCCACCAGCAACGGGGGGGTGGGTACGCAGTATTTT
cdr3_aa: CATSNGGVGTQYF

j_call: TRBJ2-7
clone_size: -
d_call: -
v_call: TRBV2
cdr3_nt: TGTGCCAGCAGGGGGGGACCGTCCTCCTACGAGCAGTACTTC
cdr3_aa: CASRGGPSSYEQYF

j_call: TRBJ2-7
clone_size: -
d_call: TRBD1
v_call: TRBV28
cdr3_nt: TGTGCCAGCAGTTTATCTGGCCGACAGGGCGGCTTAAGGAACGAGCAGTACTTC
cdr3_aa: CASSLSGRQGGLRNEQYF

j_call: TRBJ2-3
clone_size: -
d_call: -
v_call: TRBV13
cdr3_nt: TGTGCCAGCAGCCACCCCGGGACGGCTACAGGCACGCAGTATTTT
cdr3_aa: CASSHPGTATGTQYF

j_call: TRBJ1-2
clone_size: -
d_call: TRBD1
v_call: TRBV19
cdr3_nt: TGTGCCAGTACCATCGCGACAGGGGGCGTCTATGGCTACACCTTC
cdr3_aa: CASTIATGGVYGYTF

j_call: TRBJ2-2
clone_size: -
d_call: -
v_call: TRBV6-4
cdr3_nt: TGTGCCAGCAGTGACGAGAGGTCTTACCCCATGAACACCGGGGAGCTGTTTTTT
cdr3_aa: CASSDERSYPMNTGELFF

j_call: TRBJ1-1
clone_size: -
d_call: -
v_call: TRBV4-1
cdr3_nt: TGCGCCAGCAGCCAAGTAAGCCTGGGCGATACTGAAGCTTTCTTT
cdr3_aa: CASSQVSLGDTEAFF

j_call: TRBJ2-7
clone_size: once
d_call: TRBD2
v_call: TRBV15
cdr3_nt: TGTGCCACCAGCAGAGATGGGACTAGCGGGGGATACGAGCAGTACTTC
cdr3_aa: CATSRDGTSGGYEQYF

j_call: TRBJ1-5
clone_size: -
d_call: -
v_call: TRBV28
cdr3_nt: TGTGCCAGCAGTTTAGCGGGACGGGGCAATCAGCCCCAGCATTTT
cdr3_aa: CASSLAGRGNQPQHF

j_call: TRBJ1-1
clone_size: -
d_call: -
v_call: TRBV30
cdr3_nt: TGTGCCTGGAGGGCACACCCGAGGGACACTGAAGCTTTCTTT
cdr3_aa: CAWRAHPRDTEAFF

j_call: TRBJ2-1
clone_size: -
d_call: TRBD2
v_call: TRBV5-4
cdr3_nt: TGTGCCAGCAGCTGTTATACGAGCGGGAGGGATCACAATGAGCAGTTCTTC
cdr3_aa: CASSCYTSGRDHNEQFF

j_call: TRBJ2-1
clone_size: -
d_call: TRBD1
v_call: TRBV10-3
cdr3_nt: TGTGCCATCAGCCCCCCAACAGGGGTCTTAGGAGAGCAGTTCTTC
cdr3_aa: CAISPPTGVLGEQFF

j_call: TRBJ2-7
clone_size: -
d_call: -
v_call: TRBV6-5
cdr3_nt: TGTGCCAGCAGTTACGGCAGAGCCTACGAGCAGTACTTC
cdr3_aa: CASSYGRAYEQYF